This is a list of T cell receptor beta chains from one sample in a study of blood T cell repertoires in COVID-19. Clones were sequenced by immunoSEQ multiplex PCR, and TCRdb holds only the in-frame ones, with some missing. This table has 95,000 to 130,000 clones, around nine tenths appearing once. Sequencing input: peripheral blood. Source of these receptors: a human donor with active COVID-19. The donor label of this sample is uncertain. The CDR3 runs from the conserved cysteine through the conserved F or W. The D gene is left open where the match is weak. For some rows the clone size is stated as once, few or many, or as a class when expanded; others skip it.

len	d_gene	abundance	v_gene	j_gene	CDR3nt	CDR3aa
15	TRBD1	.	TRBV7-7	TRBJ2-5	TGTGCCAGCAGCTTACAACAGGGGACCGGAGAGACCCAGTACTTC	CASSLQQGTGETQYF
13	.	.	TRBV6-1	TRBJ1-4	TGTGCCAGCAGTGACCTTGGGAGGGAAAAACTGTTTTTT	CASSDLGREKLFF
15	.	.	TRBV20-1	TRBJ1-5	TGCAGTGCTAGTGGGACGACAGGCGGAGCACAGCCCCAGCATTTT	CSASGTTGGAQPQHF
13	.	.	TRBV4-3	TRBJ2-1	TGCGCCAGCAGCCAAGATTCGGGAAATGAGCAGTTCTTC	CASSQDSGNEQFF
14	.	.	TRBV6-6	TRBJ2-3	TGTGCCAGCAGTTACCGGGACTTCGGCCCATCGCAGTATTTT	CASSYRDFGPSQYF
13	TRBD1	.	TRBV19	TRBJ2-4	TGTGCCAGTAGTTCCAGGGGGAAAAACATTCAGTACTTC	CASSSRGKNIQYF
14	.	.	TRBV7-9	TRBJ2-7	TGTGCCAGCAGCTTAGGCAGGGGAAAATACGAGCAGTACTTC	CASSLGRGKYEQYF
16	.	.	TRBV2	TRBJ1-1	TGTGCCAGCAGTCGGGACGGGAGTGTTATGAACACTGAAGCTTTCTTT	CASSRDGSVMNTEAFF
18	TRBD2	.	TRBV27	TRBJ2-5	TGTGCCAGCAGGCCCGGGACTAGCGGGGGGTCTAGTTCGGAGACCCAGTACTTC	CASRPGTSGGSSSETQYF
14	TRBD2	.	TRBV5-1	TRBJ2-7	TGCGCCAGCAGCAGAGGGGACTACTCCTACGAGCAGTACTTC	CASSRGDYSYEQYF
13	TRBD1	.	TRBV5-1	TRBJ2-7	TGCGCCAGCAAAGGCCAGGGGGCATACGAGCAGTACTTC	CASKGQGAYEQYF
13	.	.	TRBV5-1	TRBJ2-1	TGCGCCAGCAGTCCGATGGGGGGCAATGAGCAGTTCTTC	CASSPMGGNEQFF
14	.	.	TRBV27	TRBJ1-6	TGTGCCAGCAACAAACAGGGTTATAATTCACCCCTCCACTTT	CASNKQGYNSPLHF
14	.	.	TRBV6-2/TRBV6-3	TRBJ2-2	TGTGCCAGCAGTCGTTCTATGAACACCGGGGAGCTGTTTTTT	CASSRSMNTGELFF
13	.	.	TRBV2	TRBJ1-1	TGTGCCAGCAGGCCTAGGACGGGAACTGAAGCTTTCTTT	CASRPRTGTEAFF
14	TRBD1	.	TRBV11-2	TRBJ1-1	TGTGCCAGCAGCTGGGGACAGGGAAACACTGAAGCTTTCTTT	CASSWGQGNTEAFF
16	.	.	TRBV5-6	TRBJ1-2	TGTGCCAGCAGCTTGTGGCCGGGGGGTTCTAACTATGGCTACACCTTC	CASSLWPGGSNYGYTF
13	.	.	TRBV10-3	TRBJ2-7	TGTGCCATCAGCGCACGGGACACCTACGAGCAGTACTTC	CAISARDTYEQYF
12	TRBD1	.	TRBV25-1	TRBJ1-1	TGTGCCAGCAGTGAGGACAGGGGGATTGCTTTCTTT	CASSEDRGIAFF
14	TRBD2	once	TRBV19	TRBJ2-5	TGTGCCAGTAGTCCAGGGACTAGCATGGAGACCCAGTACTTC	CASSPGTSMETQYF
12	.	.	TRBV18	TRBJ2-7	TGTGCCAGACGCCGGAGCTCCTACGAGCAGTACTTC	CARRRSSYEQYF
11	.	.	TRBV2	TRBJ2-7	TGTGCCAGCACCCGGTCTTACGAGCAGTACTTC	CASTRSYEQYF